This T cell receptor (beta chain) was recorded in a study of T cells after yellow fever vaccination. The authors made TCR cDNA by 5'RACE template switching, adding a universal primer site and UMIs. From the 5' RACE reads, TCRdb called clonotypes with MiXCR, one entry per CDR3 protein. The table lists about 170,000 distinct CDR3 sequences, roughly 11% of them singletons. There are many counts of this clonotype. Sequenced material: CD8+ T cells sorted from PBMCs, taken 15 days after the yellow fever booster vaccination. This TCR was recovered from a man younger than 35 who received the YFV17D yellow fever vaccine.

CDR3 bases: TGTGCCAGCAGTTACTCGATCGGGGACACCTACAATGAGCAGTTCTTC. It translates to CASSYSIGDTYNEQFF. V usage is TRBV6-5 and J usage is TRBJ2-1; D possibly corresponds to TRBD1 (6 bases). V was pared by 0 bases and J by 2 bases, with 11 bases between. Germline V gene sequence: CDR1 MNHEY, CDR2 SVGAGI. The CDR3 has 16 amino acids.